The present T cell receptor (beta chain) was sequenced within a study of blood T cell repertoires in COVID-19. The overall study: Acute and convalescent COVID-19 samples came from the United States, Italy and Spain. The analysed material was cDNA or gDNA that came from T cells, B-cell-depleted T cells, or PBMCs.

Germline V lookup: CDR1 MNHEY, CDR2 SVGAGI. The CDR3 spans 14 residues. With 6 bases clipped from V and 8 bases from J, the junction kept 11 bases outside the gene matches. Produced via immunoSEQ multiplex PCR; TCRdb's table is partial and in-frame only. The sample has 100,000 to 150,000 clones, roughly nine tenths seen once; the top ten hold around 2.2%. Seattle patients were enrolled while actively infected and followed longitudinally. The sample taken for sequencing was peripheral blood. This sequence joins TRBV6-5 and TRBJ1-2; 8 bases align to TRBD1. This sequence originates from a man aged 50-60 years with COVID-19, enrolled during active disease. CDR3 region: CASSQPRTGSGYTF. CDR3 in DNA: TGTGCCAGCAGCCAACCACGGACAGGGTCCGGCTACACCTTC.